This is a list of T cell receptor beta chains from one sample in a study of blood T cell repertoires in COVID-19. Assay: immunoSEQ multiplex PCR; the TCRdb copy retains only in-frame clones and omits some. The data show roughly 43,000 clones, around 79% seen once. Material for sequencing was peripheral blood. These receptors came from an older woman with acute or convalescent COVID-19. Both conserved end residues are part of each CDR3. D genes are given only for firm matches.

CDR3aa | CDR3nt | j_gene | v_gene | d_gene
CASSRTGGAIIEKLFF | TGTGCCAGCAGCAGGACAGGGGGCGCGATTATTGAAAAACTGTTTTTT | TRBJ1-4 | TRBV5-5 | TRBD1
CASSLGLAGPLHF | TGCGCCAGCAGCTTGGGACTCGCGGGTCCCCTCCACTTT | TRBJ1-6 | TRBV5-1 | .
CASANRGPYEQYF | TGTGCCAGCGCGAACAGGGGTCCCTACGAGCAGTACTTC | TRBJ2-7 | TRBV5-6 | TRBD1
CATSGTSVSDTQYF | TGTGCCACCAGTGGGACTAGCGTTTCAGATACGCAGTATTTT | TRBJ2-3 | TRBV24-1 | TRBD2
CAWSVFGLARGNEKLFF | TGTGCCTGGAGTGTGTTCGGACTCGCCAGGGGAAATGAAAAACTGTTTTTT | TRBJ1-4 | TRBV30 | .
CASSSQPTGNTEAFF | TGTGCCAGCTCATCTCAGCCTACAGGGAACACTGAAGCTTTCTTT | TRBJ1-1 | TRBV18 | .
CASSVVLYGGADEQFF | TGTGCCAGCAGCGTAGTCTTATACGGGGGGGCCGATGAGCAGTTCTTC | TRBJ2-1 | TRBV9 | TRBD2
CASSQYRGGEQFF | TGTGCCAGCAGCCAATACAGGGGCGGTGAGCAGTTCTTC | TRBJ2-1 | TRBV14 | TRBD1
CASSLVIGGAQETQYF | TGCGCCAGCAGCTTGGTCATCGGGGGGGCCCAAGAGACCCAGTACTTC | TRBJ2-5 | TRBV5-1 | TRBD2
CASSLSGSGNTIYF | TGTGCCAGCAGCTTGTCCGGTTCTGGAAACACCATATATTTT | TRBJ1-3 | TRBV5-4 | .
CATSPSGVFDEQFF | TGTGCCACCAGCCCGTCCGGGGTTTTCGATGAGCAGTTCTTC | TRBJ2-1 | TRBV24-1 | .
CASSRGGGAKNIQYF | TGTGCCAGCAGCCGGGGCGGGGGAGCCAAAAACATTCAGTACTTC | TRBJ2-4 | TRBV6-5 | TRBD2
CASSQSSYGYTF | TGTGCCAGCAGCCAATCCAGCTATGGCTACACCTTC | TRBJ1-2 | TRBV14 | .
CASSSRYGINTEAFF | TGCGCCAGCAGCAGCCGGTACGGGATAAACACTGAAGCTTTCTTT | TRBJ1-1 | TRBV5-1 | .
CASSLYSPNTEAFF | TGCGCCAGCAGCTTGTACAGCCCGAACACTGAAGCTTTCTTT | TRBJ1-1 | TRBV5-1 | .
CASSPPGTVTDTQYF | TGTGCCAGCAGCCCCCCCGGGACAGTCACAGATACGCAGTATTTT | TRBJ2-3 | TRBV9 | TRBD1
CASTAERGNTEAFF | TGTGCCAGCACGGCGGAAAGAGGGAACACTGAAGCTTTCTTT | TRBJ1-1 | TRBV6-4 | .
CASSYADRGSSSGNTIYF | TGTGCCAGCAGTTACGCTGACAGGGGCTCGAGCTCTGGAAACACCATATATTTT | TRBJ1-3 | TRBV6-2/TRBV6-3 | TRBD1